A selection of T cell receptor beta chains follows, all from one sample in a study of cytomegalovirus exposure and HLA in healthy donors. Assay used: immunoSEQ multiplex PCR; TCRdb lists only in-frame clones, some missing. The top ten hold 3.1% of the sample, which has around 150,000 clones, 76% seen once. The material sequenced was PBMCs. All receptors derive from a male donor in good health and CMV-seronegative. Both conserved end residues are trimmed from each CDR3. Each record gives: CDR3 protein, V gene, J gene.

CDR3: ASSVAGASGNTIY
V: TRBV9
J: TRBJ1-3

CDR3: ASSQNRDNPYRSNQPQH
V: TRBV18
J: TRBJ1-5

CDR3: ASSPPGSRRAGGYT
V: TRBV27
J: TRBJ1-2

CDR3: ASSLTQGQETQY
V: TRBV18
J: TRBJ2-5

CDR3: ASSYSGLANTGELF
V: TRBV6-5
J: TRBJ2-2

CDR3: SSSLAVGDTEAF
V: TRBV7-9
J: TRBJ1-1

CDR3: SVTGEETQY
V: TRBV29-1
J: TRBJ2-5

CDR3: ASSLTGSGQPQH
V: TRBV11-2
J: TRBJ1-5

CDR3: ASSGTTGGLGGYT
V: TRBV4-1
J: TRBJ1-2

CDR3: ASSLSKRGLGGKY
V: TRBV28
J: TRBJ2-3

CDR3: ASSPPGRRAF
V: TRBV7-2
J: TRBJ1-1

CDR3: ASSLLSGDNEKLF
V: TRBV28
J: TRBJ1-4

CDR3: ASSIADSGGYEQY
V: TRBV19
J: TRBJ2-7

CDR3: ASSSSLAVRGETQY
V: TRBV5-1
J: TRBJ2-5

CDR3: ASSIDGRTSGRRGEQF
V: TRBV19
J: TRBJ2-1

CDR3: ASNPGTSGGRVTGELF
V: TRBV2
J: TRBJ2-2

CDR3: ASSGPGGSADTQY
V: TRBV9
J: TRBJ2-3

CDR3: ARSKQGGLTPLH
V: TRBV5-3
J: TRBJ1-6

CDR3: ASSPSGTGAGNTIY
V: TRBV18
J: TRBJ1-3

CDR3: SGGGSSYEQY
V: TRBV29-1
J: TRBJ2-7

CDR3: AWSEAGGIYYGYT
V: TRBV30
J: TRBJ1-2

CDR3: ASSQDIGQAIYGYT
V: TRBV4-1
J: TRBJ1-2

CDR3: ASSQILGGANVLT
V: TRBV28
J: TRBJ2-6

CDR3: ASSRSTGGNTEAF
V: TRBV18
J: TRBJ1-1

CDR3: ASSLAGVVNTEAF
V: TRBV5-4
J: TRBJ1-1

CDR3: ASSFGPMNTGELF
V: TRBV5-5
J: TRBJ2-2

CDR3: ASSPGLAGATTEQY
V: TRBV7-3
J: TRBJ2-7

CDR3: ASSYPRGTNTEAF
V: TRBV6-9
J: TRBJ1-1

CDR3: ASSDHLRDEQY
V: TRBV2
J: TRBJ2-7

CDR3: ASSLAGLEAGGSSYEQY
V: TRBV13
J: TRBJ2-7

CDR3: ASTGTPIYGYT
V: TRBV7-9
J: TRBJ1-2

CDR3: ASLRDRQETQY
V: TRBV18
J: TRBJ2-5

CDR3: ASSQDPPGQGAVYGYT
V: TRBV14
J: TRBJ1-2

CDR3: SAPGVGTVVGTEAF
V: TRBV29-1
J: TRBJ1-1

CDR3: ASSNGQGWYEQY
V: TRBV6-6
J: TRBJ2-7

CDR3: ASSFWQPGANVLT
V: TRBV7-9
J: TRBJ2-6